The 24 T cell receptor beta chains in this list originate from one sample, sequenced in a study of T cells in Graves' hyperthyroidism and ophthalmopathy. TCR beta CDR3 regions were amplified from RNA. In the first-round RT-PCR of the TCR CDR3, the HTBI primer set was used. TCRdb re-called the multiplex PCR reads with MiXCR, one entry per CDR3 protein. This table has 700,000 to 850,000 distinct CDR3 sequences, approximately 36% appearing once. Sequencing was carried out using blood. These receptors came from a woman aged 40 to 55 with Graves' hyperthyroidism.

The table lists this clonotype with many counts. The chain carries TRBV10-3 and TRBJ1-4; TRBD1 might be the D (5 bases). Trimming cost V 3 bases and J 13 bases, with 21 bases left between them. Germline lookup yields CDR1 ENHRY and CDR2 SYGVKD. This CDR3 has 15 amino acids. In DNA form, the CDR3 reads TGTGCCATCAGTGATCCGGGACGCCCGGTTTCGGGACTGTTTTTT. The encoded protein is CAISDPGRPVSGLFF.

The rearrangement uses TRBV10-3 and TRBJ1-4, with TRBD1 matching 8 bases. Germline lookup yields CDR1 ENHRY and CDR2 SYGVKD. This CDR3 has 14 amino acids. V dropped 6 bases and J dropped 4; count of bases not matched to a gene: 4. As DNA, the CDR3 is TGTGCCATCAGCAGGACAGGGTTTAATGAAAAACTGTTTTTT. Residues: CAISRTGFNEKLFF.

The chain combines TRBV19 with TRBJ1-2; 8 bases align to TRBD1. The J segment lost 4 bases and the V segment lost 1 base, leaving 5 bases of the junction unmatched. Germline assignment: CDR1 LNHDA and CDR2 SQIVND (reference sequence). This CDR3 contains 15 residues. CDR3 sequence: CASSIALTGAYGYTF. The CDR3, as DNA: TGTGCCAGTAGTATAGCCCTGACAGGGGCCTATGGCTACACCTTC.

The CDR3 DNA reads as TGTGCCAGCACCGCGGGGATCACAAACAGGGACCTCGGCTACACCTTC. This sequence encodes CASTAGITNRDLGYTF. V usage is TRBV6-5 and J usage is TRBJ1-2; perhaps TRBD1 as D (6 bases). Germline V lookup: CDR1 MNHEY, CDR2 SVGAGI. Trimming removed 7 bases at V and 8 bases at J, with 26 bases between. This CDR3 has 16 amino acids.

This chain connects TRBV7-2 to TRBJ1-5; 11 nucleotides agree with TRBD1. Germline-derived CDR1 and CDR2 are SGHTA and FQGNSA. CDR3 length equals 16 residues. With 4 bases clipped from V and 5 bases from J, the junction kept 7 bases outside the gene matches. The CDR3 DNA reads TGTGCCAGCAGCTACCGGGGACAGGGGGTCTATCAGCCCCAGCATTTT. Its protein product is CASSYRGQGVYQPQHF.

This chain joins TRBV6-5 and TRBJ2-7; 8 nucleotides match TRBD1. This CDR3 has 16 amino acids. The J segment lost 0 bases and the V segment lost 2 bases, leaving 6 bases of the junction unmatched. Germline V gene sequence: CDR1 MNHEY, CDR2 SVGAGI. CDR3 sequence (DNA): TGTGCCAGCAGTTACGGTAGGACAGGGTACTCCTACGAGCAGTACTTC. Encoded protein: CASSYGRTGYSYEQYF.

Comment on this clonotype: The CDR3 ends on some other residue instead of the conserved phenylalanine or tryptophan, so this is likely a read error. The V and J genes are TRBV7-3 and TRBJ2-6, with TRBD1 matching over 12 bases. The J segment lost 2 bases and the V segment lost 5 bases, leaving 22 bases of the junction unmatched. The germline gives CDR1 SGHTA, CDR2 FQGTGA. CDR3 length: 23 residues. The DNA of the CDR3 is TGTGCCAGCAGCCCCATCCCGGGACAGGGGGCGCCAAGGGACCGGGCTGGGGCCAACGTCCTGACTTCC. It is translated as CASSPIPGQGAPRDRAGANVLTS.

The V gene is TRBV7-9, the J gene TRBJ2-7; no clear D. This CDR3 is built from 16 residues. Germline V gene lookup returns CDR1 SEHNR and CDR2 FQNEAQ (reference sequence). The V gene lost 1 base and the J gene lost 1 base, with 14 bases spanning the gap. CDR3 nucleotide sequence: TGTGCCAGCAGCTTAGGAGGTCGGCAGATTTCCTACGAGCAGTACTTC. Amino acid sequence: CASSLGGRQISYEQYF.

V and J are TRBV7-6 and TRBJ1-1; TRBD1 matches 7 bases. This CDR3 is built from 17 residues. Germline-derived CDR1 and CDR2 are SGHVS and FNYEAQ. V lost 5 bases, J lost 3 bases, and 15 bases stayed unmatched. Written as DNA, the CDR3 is TGTGCCAGCAGCCGCTATCGGATCAGGGGGGCTGACACTGAAGCTTTCTTT. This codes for CASSRYRIRGADTEAFF.

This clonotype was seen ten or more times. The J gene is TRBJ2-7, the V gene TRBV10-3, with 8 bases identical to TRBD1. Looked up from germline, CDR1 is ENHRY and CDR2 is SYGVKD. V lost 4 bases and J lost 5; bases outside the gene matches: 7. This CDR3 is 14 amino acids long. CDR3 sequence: CAISGQGAINEQYF. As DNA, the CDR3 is TGTGCCATCAGTGGTCAGGGGGCAATCAACGAGCAGTACTTC.

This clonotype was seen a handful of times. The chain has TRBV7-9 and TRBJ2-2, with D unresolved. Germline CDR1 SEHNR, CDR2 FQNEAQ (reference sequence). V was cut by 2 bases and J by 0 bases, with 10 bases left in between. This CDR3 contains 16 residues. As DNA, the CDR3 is TGTGCCAGCAGCTTAAAGGGTGGGTCGAACACCGGGGAGCTGTTTTTT. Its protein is CASSLKGGSNTGELFF. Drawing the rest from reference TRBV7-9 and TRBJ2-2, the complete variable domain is DTGVSQNPRHKITKRGQNVTFRCDPISEHNRLYWYRQTLGQGPEFLTYFQNEAQLEKSRLLSDRFSAERPKGSFSTLEIQRTEQGDSAMYLCASSLKGGSNTGELFFGEGSRLTVL.

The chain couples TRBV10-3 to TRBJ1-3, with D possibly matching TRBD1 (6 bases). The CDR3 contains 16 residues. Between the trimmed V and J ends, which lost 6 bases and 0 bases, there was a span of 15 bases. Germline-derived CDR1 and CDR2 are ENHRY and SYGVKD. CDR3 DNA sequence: TGTGCCATCAGCTTGACAGGTCCTGGCTCTGGAAACACCATATATTTT. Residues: CAISLTGPGSGNTIYF.

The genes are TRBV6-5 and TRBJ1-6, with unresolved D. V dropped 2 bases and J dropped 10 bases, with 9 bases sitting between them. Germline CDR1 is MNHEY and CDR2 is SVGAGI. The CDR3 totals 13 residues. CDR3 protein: CASSYDGVSPLHF. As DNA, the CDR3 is TGTGCCAGCAGTTACGACGGGGTATCACCCCTCCACTTT.

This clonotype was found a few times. The CDR3 loop reads CAISESMVNTEAFF. The CDR3 coding sequence is TGTGCCATCAGTGAGTCGATGGTGAACACTGAAGCTTTCTTT. The chain carries TRBV10-3 and TRBJ1-1, with D unclear. The CDR3 is made up of 14 amino acids. Germline CDR1 ENHRY, CDR2 SYGVKD. Trimming removed 0 bases at V and 0 bases at J, with 5 bases between.

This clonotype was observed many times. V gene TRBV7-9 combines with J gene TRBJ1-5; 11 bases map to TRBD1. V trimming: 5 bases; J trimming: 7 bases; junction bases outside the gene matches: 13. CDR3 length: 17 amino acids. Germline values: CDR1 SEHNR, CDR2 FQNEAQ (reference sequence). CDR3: CASSPGWTGGSIQPQHF. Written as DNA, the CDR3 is TGTGCCAGCAGCCCCGGTTGGACAGGGGGCTCGATACAGCCCCAGCATTTT.

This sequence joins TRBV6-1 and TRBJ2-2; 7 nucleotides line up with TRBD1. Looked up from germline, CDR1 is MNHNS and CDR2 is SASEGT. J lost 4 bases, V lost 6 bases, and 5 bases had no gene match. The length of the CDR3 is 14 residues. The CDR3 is CASRAQGTTGELFF. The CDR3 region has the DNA TGTGCCAGCAGGGCACAGGGGACCACCGGGGAGCTGTTTTTT.

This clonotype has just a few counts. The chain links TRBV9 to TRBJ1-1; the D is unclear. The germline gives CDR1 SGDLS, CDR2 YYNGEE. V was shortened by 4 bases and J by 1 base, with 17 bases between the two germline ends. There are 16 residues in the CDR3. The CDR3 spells CASSLDLGPPNTEAFF. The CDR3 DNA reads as TGTGCCAGCAGCCTAGACCTAGGGCCCCCGAACACTGAAGCTTTCTTT.

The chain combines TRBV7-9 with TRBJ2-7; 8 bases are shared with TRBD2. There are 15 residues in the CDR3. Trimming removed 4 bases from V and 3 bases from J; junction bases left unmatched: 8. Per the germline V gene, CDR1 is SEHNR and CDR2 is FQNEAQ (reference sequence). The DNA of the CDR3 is TGTGCCAGCAGCTCACCCGAGCGGGGGATCTACGAGCAGTACTTC. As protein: CASSSPERGIYEQYF.

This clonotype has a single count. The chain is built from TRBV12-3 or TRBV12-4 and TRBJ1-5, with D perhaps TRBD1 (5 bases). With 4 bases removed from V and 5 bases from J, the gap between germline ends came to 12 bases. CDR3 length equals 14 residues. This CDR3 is CASSYLGPHQPQHF. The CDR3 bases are TGTGCCAGCAGTTACCTGGGACCTCATCAGCCCCAGCATTTT.

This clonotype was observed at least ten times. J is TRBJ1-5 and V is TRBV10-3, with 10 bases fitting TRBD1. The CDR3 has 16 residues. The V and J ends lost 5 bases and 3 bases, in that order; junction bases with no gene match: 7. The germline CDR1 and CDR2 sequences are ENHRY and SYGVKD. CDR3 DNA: TGTGCCATCAGTTCCGGGGGACAGGGGCACAATCAGCCCCAGCATTTT. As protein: CAISSGGQGHNQPQHF.

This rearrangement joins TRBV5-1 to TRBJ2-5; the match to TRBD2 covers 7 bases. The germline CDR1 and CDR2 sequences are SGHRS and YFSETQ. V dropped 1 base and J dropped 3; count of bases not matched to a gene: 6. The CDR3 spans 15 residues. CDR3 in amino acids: CASSLSPTSEETQYF. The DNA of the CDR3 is TGCGCCAGCAGCTTGTCCCCCACTAGCGAAGAGACCCAGTACTTC.

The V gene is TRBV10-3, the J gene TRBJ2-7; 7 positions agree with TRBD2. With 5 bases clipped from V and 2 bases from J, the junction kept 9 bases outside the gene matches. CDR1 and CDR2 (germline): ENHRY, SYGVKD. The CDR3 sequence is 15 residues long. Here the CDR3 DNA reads TGTGCCATCAGTTTAGCGGGCAATTCTCCCTACGAGCAGTACTTC. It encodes CAISLAGNSPYEQYF.

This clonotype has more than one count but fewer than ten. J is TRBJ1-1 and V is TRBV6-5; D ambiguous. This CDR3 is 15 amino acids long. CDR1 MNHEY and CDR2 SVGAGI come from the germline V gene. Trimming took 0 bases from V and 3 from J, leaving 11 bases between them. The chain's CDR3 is CASSYSALADTEAFF. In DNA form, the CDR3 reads TGTGCCAGCAGTTACTCTGCTCTCGCGGACACTGAAGCTTTCTTT.

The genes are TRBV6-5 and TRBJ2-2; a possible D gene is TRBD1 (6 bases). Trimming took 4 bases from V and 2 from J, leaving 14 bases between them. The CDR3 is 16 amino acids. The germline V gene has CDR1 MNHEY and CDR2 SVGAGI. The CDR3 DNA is TGTGCCAGCAGTTTACTACGGGACAAAAACACCGGGGAGCTGTTTTTT. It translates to CASSLLRDKNTGELFF.